The 20 T cell receptor beta chains reported below all come from one sample, sequenced in a study of molecular identifiers for immune sequencing clone quantification. Each CDR3 protein is one row after TCRdb ran MiXCR on the PCR reads. The sample contains about 510,000 distinct CDR3 sequences, about 25% of which appear only once. What was sequenced was naive CD8+ T cells from blood, with Jurkat cell RNA spiked in. Subset of the sample: FACS-sorted CD8+CD4-CCR7+CD45RA+ naive T cells. The receptors were sampled from a human donor in good health. Some libraries in this study had Jurkat cell RNA spiked in.

In regard to this clonotype: The conserved phenylalanine or tryptophan is not found at the CDR3 terminus, so this likely reflects a read error. Because the CDR3's place on the DNA is in doubt, the DNA is left out and the CDR3 is given as listed by TCRdb. This chain uses TRBV20-1 with TRBJ2-2; no check of the table's D call, TRBD2, against the DNA was made. The CDR3 has 9 residues if both end residues are counted. The V gene's germline CDR1 is DFQATT and CDR2 SNEGSKA (reference sequence). The CDR3 reads CSAPTRGPY.

The CDR3 DNA sequence: TGTGCCAGCAGTGACAACGGCTATCAGCCCCAGCATTTT. This gives the protein CASSDNGYQPQHF. V usage is TRBV25-1 and J usage is TRBJ1-5; no reliable D call. This CDR3 region has 13 residues. The ends were cut back, 3 bases at V and 5 bases at J, with 8 bases in the middle. Germline loops: CDR1 MGHDK, CDR2 SYGVNS.

The V and J genes are TRBV4-3 and TRBJ2-2; 7 bases agree with TRBD2. This CDR3 is built from 16 residues. Looked up from germline, CDR1 is LGHNA and CDR2 is YSLEER. J was trimmed by 1 base and V by 1 base; bases with no gene match: 3. The CDR3 bases are TGCGCCAGCAGCCAAGGCCGGGAGGTGAACACCGGGGAGCTGTTTTTT. Protein sequence: CASSQGREVNTGELFF.

This clonotype occurred many times. The chain joins TRBV29-1 to TRBJ2-2; perhaps TRBD1 as D (6 bases). CDR1 is SQVTM and CDR2 is ANQGSEA in the germline V gene. V was shortened by 5 bases and J by 5 bases, with 15 bases between the two germline ends. This CDR3 contains 14 residues. CDR3 DNA: TGCAGCGTTCCGGTGGGGGCAGGGACCGGGGAGCTGTTTTTT. Amino acid sequence: CSVPVGAGTGELFF.

As concerns this clonotype: This CDR3 fails to terminate in the conserved phenylalanine or tryptophan, so it likely reflects a read error. This rearrangement joins TRBV12-3 or TRBV12-4 to TRBJ1-2, with 7 bases aligning to TRBD1. The J segment lost 1 base and the V segment lost 4 bases, leaving 0 bases of the junction unmatched. The CDR3 runs to 13 residues. This CDR3 is CASSWDSNYGYTS. Written as DNA, the CDR3 is TGTGCCAGCAGTTGGGACAGTAACTATGGCTACACCTCC.

This clonotype showed up many times. This chain links TRBV29-1 with TRBJ1-2; no clear D. This CDR3 is 16 amino acids long. From germline, CDR1 is SQVTM and CDR2 ANQGSEA. V was trimmed by 4 bases and J by 1 base, leaving 19 bases between them. The CDR3, as DNA: TGCAGCGTTGCTCCCTCCGGGCCGGCCAGTAACTATGGCTACACCTTC. Translation gives CSVAPSGPASNYGYTF.

The chain couples TRBV12-5 to TRBJ2-4; 7 bases match TRBD1. The CDR3 loop spans 18 amino acids. Germline CDR1 is LGHNT and CDR2 is FRNRAP. The trim removed 7 bases at V and 0 bases at J, leaving 15 bases unmatched. The CDR3: CASDQRGLGQLAKNIQYF. CDR3 DNA: TGTGCTAGTGACCAAAGGGGGCTTGGACAATTAGCCAAAAACATTCAGTACTTC.

This clonotype was recorded a few times. This chain joins TRBV4-3 and TRBJ1-1; no reliable D call. The germline gives CDR1 LGHNA, CDR2 YSLEER. V was clipped by 0 bases and J by 2 bases, with 10 bases between them. This CDR3 spans 15 amino acids. In DNA, the CDR3 is TGCGCCAGCAGCCAAGATATGTCGGCCAACACTGAAGCTTTCTTT. Translated, it gives CASSQDMSANTEAFF.

V is TRBV23-1 and J is TRBJ2-6; no definite D call. TRBV23-1 is labeled an ORF, and its function is uncertain. The CDR3 is 18 residues long. The V and J ends lost 2 bases and 2 bases respectively, with 16 bases between them. This CDR3 is CASSQTSGRVPGANVLTF. The CDR3 DNA is TGCGCCAGCAGTCAAACTTCCGGTAGGGTCCCTGGGGCCAACGTCCTGACTTTC.

Only a few counts were recorded for this clonotype. A much larger clone is a single base away; this may be a read error. The chain carries TRBV28 and TRBJ1-2; 7 positions agree with TRBD1. This CDR3 spans 14 amino acids. Germline V lookup: CDR1 MDHEN, CDR2 SYDVKM. The CDR3 bases are TGTGCCAGCAGCCTTCTTGACAGGGTCTATGGCTGCACCTTC. This codes for CASSLLDRVYGCTF.

This clonotype was seen only a few times. The V gene is TRBV4-3, the J gene TRBJ2-2; no reliable D call. CDR3 size: 17 residues. Trimming pared 0 bases from V and 5 bases from J, leaving 16 bases between. CDR1 is LGHNA, CDR2 YSLEER, per germline. In nucleotides, the CDR3 is TGCGCCAGCAGCCAAGATCCAGCCGGGCCCCAGACCGGGGAGCTGTTTTTT. It is translated as CASSQDPAGPQTGELFF.

This clonotype was counted only a few times. The J gene is TRBJ1-1, the V gene TRBV11-2; D unresolved. Trimming pared 7 bases from V and 4 bases from J, leaving 10 bases between. In germline, CDR1 is SGHAT, CDR2 FQNNGV. The CDR3 sequence is 12 residues long. The CDR3 nucleotides read TGTGCCAGCACCGGACTTCGCACTGAAGCTTTCTTT. Encoded protein: CASTGLRTEAFF.

This clonotype was seen a few times. This sequence joins TRBV20-1 and TRBJ1-4; D might be TRBD1 (6 bases). Trimming removed 1 base at V and 0 bases at J, with 18 bases between. This CDR3 is 18 amino acids long. The germline V gene has CDR1 DFQATT and CDR2 SNEGSKA (reference sequence). CDR3 nucleotides: TGCAGTGCTAGAGCCTTGTCGGACAGAAGAGCAACTAATGAAAAACTGTTTTTT. Amino acid sequence: CSARALSDRRATNEKLFF.

This clonotype appeared a few times. The chain uses TRBV5-6 and TRBJ2-3; 13 bases are a match to TRBD2. J gave up 5 bases and V 0 bases, and 12 bases lay outside the gene matches. The CDR3 is made up of 19 amino acids. Germline CDR1 SGHDT, CDR2 YYEEEE. CDR3 loop: CASSLEWTSGRVLRDTQYF. The DNA of the CDR3 is TGTGCCAGCAGCTTGGAGTGGACTAGCGGGAGAGTTTTGAGAGATACGCAGTATTTT. Variable domain in full (rest from reference TRBV5-6 and TRBJ2-3): DAGVTQSPTHLIKTRGQQVTLRCSPKSGHDTVSWYQQALGQGPQFIFQYYEEEERQRGNFPDRFSGHQFPNYSSELNVNALLLGDSALYLCASSLEWTSGRVLRDTQYFGPGTRLTVL.

As to this clonotype: Being one base from a much bigger clone, this may be a read error. The CDR3, as DNA: TGTGCCAGCAGCGGGACAGGAGAGGGTTACGAGCAGTACTTC. Its protein product is CASSGTGEGYEQYF. The chain uses TRBV6-5 and TRBJ2-7, with 8 bases that match TRBD1. The CDR3 is made up of 14 amino acids. Germline V lookup: CDR1 MNHEY, CDR2 SVGAGI. Trimming took 6 bases from V and 4 from J; bases not matched to a gene: 8.

This clonotype was detected a few times. V gene TRBV6-2 or TRBV6-3 combines with J gene TRBJ1-1; TRBD1 matches at 9 bases. Losses at the gene ends were 2 bases for V and 1 base for J; bases not matched to a gene: 2. The CDR3 runs 15 residues. CDR1 and CDR2 from the germline V gene are MNHEY and SVGEGT. CDR3 in DNA: TGTGCCAGCAGTTACGGACAGGGGAGGAACACTGAAGCTTTCTTT. It yields the protein CASSYGQGRNTEAFF.

This clonotype occurred many times. The genes are TRBV20-1 and TRBJ1-1; D gene uncertain. The ends were cut back, 3 bases at V and 1 base at J, with 15 bases in the middle. Germline V gene data show CDR1 as DFQATT and CDR2 as SNEGSKA (reference sequence). The CDR3 consists of 15 residues. The CDR3 DNA follows: TGCAGTGCTAGCTCGGGGTTGCGTAAGAACACTGAAGCTTTCTTT. Its translation: CSASSGLRKNTEAFF.

Many counts were recorded for this clonotype. V usage is TRBV9 and J usage is TRBJ2-7, with D perhaps assigned TRBD1 or TRBD2 (7 bases each). Trimming cost V 4 bases and J 6 bases, with 17 bases left between them. The CDR3 is 14 amino acids. The V gene's germline CDR1 is SGDLS and CDR2 YYNGEE. The CDR3 bases are TGTGCCAGCAGCCCAGGGGGGGTACCTTCCGAGCAGTACTTC. This codes for CASSPGGVPSEQYF.

Worth noting for this clonotype: Likely a read error: the CDR3 ends without its conserved phenylalanine or tryptophan. The chain carries TRBV11-2 and TRBJ1-4; 7 bases are a match to TRBD1. Germline CDR1 reads SGHAT; CDR2 reads FQNNGV. V lost 0 bases, J lost 0 bases, and 1 base stayed unmatched. The CDR3 is 16 amino acids. The CDR3 region is CASSLEGTATNEKLFL. The CDR3 DNA follows: TGTGCCAGCAGCTTAGAGGGGACAGCAACTAATGAAAAACTGTTTTTA.

This clonotype was counted a few times. This chain uses TRBV6-2 or TRBV6-3 with TRBJ1-5, with D possibly matching TRBD1 (6 bases). The CDR3 contains 14 residues. CDR1 MNHEY and CDR2 SVGEGT come from the germline V gene. Deletions cut 7 bases from V and 7 bases from J, with 17 bases between. The CDR3 protein is CASNEGGVIQPQHF. Here the CDR3 DNA reads TGTGCCAGCAACGAGGGGGGGGTTATACAGCCCCAGCATTTT.